The source of this T cell receptor (beta chain) is a study of T cells in Graves' hyperthyroidism and ophthalmopathy. The TCR beta CDR3 regions underwent amplification using RNA transcripts as the source. First-round RT-PCR targeting the TCR CDR3 was performed with the HTBI primer set. TCRdb passed the multiplex PCR reads through MiXCR, listing each CDR3 protein once. The sample holds under 300,000 distinct CDR3 sequences, roughly 14% seen once. This clonotype was recorded many times. Its target is not known. Lactation, pregnancy, other autoimmune disease or uncontrolled infection excluded patients. Blood dates from first hyperthyroidism diagnosis, before any ophthalmopathy symptoms. Overall study results and limits: Researchers found most expanded thyroid clonotypes above 0.001 in blood as well.

The specimen sequenced was blood. This receptor was obtained from a woman between 40 and 55 years old with Graves' hyperthyroidism that later progressed to Graves' ophthalmopathy.

The CDR3 DNA is TGCAGTGCGATCCAACAGGGCTACGAGCAGTACTTC. Translated, it gives CSAIQQGYEQYF. The chain employs TRBV20-1 and TRBJ2-7; D is possibly TRBD1 (6 bases). The V end was cut by 6 bases, the J end by 3 bases, with 12 bases between. Looked up from germline, CDR1 is DFQATT and CDR2 is SNEGSKA (reference sequence). CDR3 size: 12 residues.